This T cell receptor (beta chain) was retrieved from a study of CD8 T cells in Susac syndrome. Study-level information: Patients with Susac syndrome were therapy-naive, treated with corticosteroids, or treated with intravenous immunoglobulin alone when blood was collected.

The RNA, about 0.45 to 1 ug, was put through reverse transcription using random hexamers. The authors amplified TCR beta CDR3 across 54 Vbeta and 13 Jbeta using immunoSEQ multiplex PCR. TCRdb called the immunoSEQ multiplex PCR reads again in MiXCR, with one record for every CDR3 protein. This sample yields around 110,000 distinct CDR3 sequences, of which under 96% are seen a single time; 0.11% to 0.15% belongs to the top ten. This CDR3 spans 13 amino acids. Trimming cost V 6 bases and J 5 bases; bases outside gene matches: 7. In germline, CDR1 is SQVTM, CDR2 ANQGSEA. CD8+ and CD4+ T cells were negatively isolated; TEMRA cells were FACS-enriched.

The J gene is TRBJ2-5, the V gene TRBV29-1; 9 positions match TRBD1. This receptor was identified in a human donor with Susac syndrome. The source material was CD4+ T cells from PBMCs. The CDR3, as DNA: TGCAGCGTACTGGGACAGGGCTGGGAGACCCAGTACTTC. Translating gives CSVLGQGWETQYF.